These 12 T cell receptor beta chains share one sample of origin, sequenced in a study of TIL therapy for anti-PD-1-resistant metastatic lung cancer. Sequencing used immunoSEQ v3. Profiling relied on immunoSEQ multiplex PCR, and the TCRdb table lists in-frame clones only, not all of them. The profile shows about 59,000 clones, about 70% of them singletons. Indicated time point: pre-treatment sample, taken before nivolumab and TIL therapy. Sample: blood, taken at baseline. The source of these receptors is a person between 25 and 80 years old with non-small cell lung cancer.

CDR3 sequence (DNA): TGTGCCAGCAGCTCCCAGGCGGGTCCGCTGAACACTGAAGCTTTCTTT. This codes for CASSSQAGPLNTEAFF. The V and J genes are TRBV7-6 and TRBJ1-1; D uncertain. Per the germline V gene, CDR1 is SGHVS and CDR2 is FNYEAQ. Trimming left V 4 bases short and J 0 bases short, with 15 bases between. This CDR3 is 16 amino acids long.

This clone has a single count. The chain is built from TRBV2 and TRBJ1-2; TRBD1 agrees at 8 bases. V dropped 6 bases and J dropped 6; count of bases not matched to a gene: 6. Per germline, CDR1 SNHLY and CDR2 FYNNEI. The CDR3 has 13 amino acids. DNA for the CDR3: TGTGCCAGCAGCGCCAGGGGGCGGGATGGCTACACCTTC. It codes for CASSARGRDGYTF.

This clone was seen a single time. The chain carries TRBV7-3 and TRBJ2-5; possibly TRBD1 or TRBD2 for D (5 bases each). The CDR3 sequence is 12 residues long. V lost 3 bases, J lost 4 bases, and 6 bases lay in between. Germline V gives CDR1 SGHTA, CDR2 FQGTGA. The CDR3 DNA is TGTGCCAGCAGCTTTGGGGGAGAGACCCAGTACTTC. Translating gives CASSFGGETQYF.

The chain recombines TRBV11-3 with TRBJ1-2; 10 bases line up with TRBD1. CDR1 and CDR2 from the germline V gene are SGHNT and YENEEA. The CDR3 has 16 amino acids. Trimming removed 5 bases from V and 0 bases from J; junction bases left unmatched: 6. The DNA for the CDR3 is TGTGCCAGCAGCCTCGGGACAGGGGCCACTAACTATGGCTACACCTTC. The encoded protein is CASSLGTGATNYGYTF.

The chain is built from TRBV19 and TRBJ1-2; D perhaps matches TRBD1 (6 bases). This CDR3 has 16 amino acids. Germline CDR1 reads LNHDA; CDR2 reads SQIVND (reference sequence). V was pared by 2 bases and J by 1 base, with 14 bases between. In DNA form, the CDR3 reads TGTGCCAGTAGTATAAGTGGGGGCGCGGATAACTATGGCTACACCTTC. It encodes CASSISGGADNYGYTF.

This clone was seen a handful of times. The genes are TRBV2 and TRBJ2-3, with TRBD2 identical over 7 bases. Germline V gene data show CDR1 as SNHLY and CDR2 as FYNNEI. CDR3 length: 14 amino acids. V was clipped by 6 bases and J by 2 bases; unmatched bases: 5. The DNA for the CDR3 is TGTGCCAGCAGGGATTGGGACTACACAGATACGCAGTATTTT. It specifies CASRDWDYTDTQYF. The full variable domain, completed using reference TRBV2 and TRBJ2-3, is EPEVTQTPSHQVTQMGQEVILRCVPISNHLYFYWYRQILGQKVEFLVSFYNNEISEKSEIFDDQFSVERPDGSNFTLKIRSTKLEDSAMYFCASRDWDYTDTQYFGPGTRLTVL.

This chain joins TRBV18 and TRBJ1-1; weak D call: TRBD1 (5 bases). CDR3 length: 14 residues. The V end lost 2 bases, the J end lost 1 base, and 8 bases lay between the germline ends. Germline V gene data show CDR1 as KGHSH and CDR2 as LQKENI. In nucleotides, the CDR3 is TGTGCCAGCTCACCAACGACAGAGAACACTGAAGCTTTCTTT. This encodes CASSPTTENTEAFF.

In its sample, this clone was seen a few times. DNA for the CDR3: TGCAGCGTTGGGGGACTTTACAATGAGCAGTTCTTC. This codes for CSVGGLYNEQFF. The chain carries TRBV29-1 and TRBJ2-1; perhaps TRBD2 as D (6 bases). This CDR3 has 12 residues. The germline gives CDR1 SQVTM, CDR2 ANQGSEA. V was trimmed by 4 bases and J by 4 bases, leaving 8 bases between them.

CDR3 nucleotides: TGTGCCAGTAGTATAGGCTGGTCTAGCGGGAGTGAGGAGACCCAGTACTTC. It yields the protein CASSIGWSSGSEETQYF. The J gene is TRBJ2-5, the V gene TRBV19, with 10 nucleotides matching TRBD2. The V gene end was trimmed by 1 base and the J gene end by 5 bases; junction bases not matched to a gene: 10. From germline, CDR1 is LNHDA and CDR2 SQIVND (reference sequence). This CDR3 is 17 amino acids long.

This clone turned up a few times. This sequence joins TRBV7-9 and TRBJ2-1; a possible D gene is TRBD2 (6 bases). From germline, CDR1 is SEHNR and CDR2 FQNEAQ (reference sequence). The CDR3 totals 14 residues. Trimming stripped 4 bases from V and 9 bases from J, with 16 bases between. CDR3 nucleotides: TGTGCCAGCAGCTCGCCGACTAGGCGCGGTGAGCAGTTCTTC. Its protein product is CASSSPTRRGEQFF.

The chain uses TRBV11-2 and TRBJ1-2; D gene uncertain. The CDR3 has 13 amino acids. CDR1 is SGHAT, CDR2 FQNNGV, per germline. Trimming left V 5 bases short and J 10 bases short, with 17 bases between. CDR3 DNA: TGTGCCAGCAGCCCTTTGGGGTTTGGTTACTACACCTTC. Its translation is CASSPLGFGYYTF.

V and J are TRBV7-2 and TRBJ1-2; weak D call: TRBD1 (5 bases). Trimming left V 0 bases short and J 7 bases short, with 12 bases between. Germline V CDR1 and CDR2: SGHTA, FQGNSA. The CDR3 runs to 14 residues. CDR3 residues: CASSLAVGEGGYTF. As DNA, the CDR3 is TGTGCCAGCAGCTTAGCGGTGGGGGAAGGTGGCTACACCTTC. The full variable domain, completed using reference TRBV7-2 and TRBJ1-2, is GAGVSQSPSNKVTEKGKDVELRCDPISGHTALYWYRQSLGQGLEFLIYFQGNSAPDKSGLPSDRFSAERTGGSVSTLTIQRTQQEDSAVYLCASSLAVGEGGYTFGSGTRLTVV.